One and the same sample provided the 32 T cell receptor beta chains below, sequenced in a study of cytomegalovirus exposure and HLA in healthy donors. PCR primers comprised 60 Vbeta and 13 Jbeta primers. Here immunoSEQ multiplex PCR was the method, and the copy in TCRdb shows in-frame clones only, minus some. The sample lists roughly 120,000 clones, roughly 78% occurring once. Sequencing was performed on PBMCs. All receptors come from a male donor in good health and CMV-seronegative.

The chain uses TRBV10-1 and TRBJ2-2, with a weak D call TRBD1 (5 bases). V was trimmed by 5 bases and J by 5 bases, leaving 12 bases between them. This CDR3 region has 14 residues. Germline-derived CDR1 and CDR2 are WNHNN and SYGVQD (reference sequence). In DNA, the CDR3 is TGCGCCAGCAGTTTTGGGGCCGGGACCGGGGAGCTGTTTTTT. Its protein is CASSFGAGTGELFF.

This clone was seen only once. The CDR3 sequence: CAWSITSSDTQYF. In DNA, the CDR3 is TGTGCCTGGAGTATTACTAGTTCAGATACGCAGTATTTT. The chain joins TRBV30 to TRBJ2-3, with D possibly matching TRBD2 (5 bases). Germline CDR1 is GTSNPN and CDR2 is SVGIG (reference sequence). The CDR3 is 13 residues long. Trimming took off 2 bases at V and 4 bases at J, with 10 bases between the two ends.

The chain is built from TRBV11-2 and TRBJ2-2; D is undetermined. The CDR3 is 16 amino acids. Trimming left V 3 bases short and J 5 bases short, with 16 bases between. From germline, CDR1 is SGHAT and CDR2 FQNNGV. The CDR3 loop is CASSFSGFQRTGELFF. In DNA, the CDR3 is TGTGCCAGCAGCTTTTCCGGGTTTCAAAGAACCGGGGAGCTGTTTTTT.

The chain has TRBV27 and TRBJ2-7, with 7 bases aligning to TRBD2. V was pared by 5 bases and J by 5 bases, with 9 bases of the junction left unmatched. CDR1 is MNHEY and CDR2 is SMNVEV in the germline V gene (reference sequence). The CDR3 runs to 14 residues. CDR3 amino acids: CASSPWTSRDEQYF. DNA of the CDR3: TGTGCCAGCAGTCCCTGGACTAGTAGGGACGAGCAGTACTTC.

The CDR3: CASSKDRVTQYF. As DNA, the CDR3 is TGTGCCAGCAGCAAGGACAGGGTTACGCAGTATTTT. The genes are TRBV7-9 and TRBJ2-3, with 8 bases aligning to TRBD1. The J segment lost 8 bases and the V segment lost 5 bases, leaving 3 bases of the junction unmatched. This CDR3 comprises 12 residues. In germline, CDR1 is SEHNR, CDR2 FQNEAQ (reference sequence).

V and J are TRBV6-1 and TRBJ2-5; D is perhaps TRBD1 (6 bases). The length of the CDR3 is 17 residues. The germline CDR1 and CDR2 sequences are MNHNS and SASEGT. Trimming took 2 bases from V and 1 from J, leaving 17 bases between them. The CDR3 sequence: CASSERVRGTGQETQYF. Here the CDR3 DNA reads TGTGCCAGCAGTGAAAGAGTCAGGGGAACGGGCCAAGAGACCCAGTACTTC.

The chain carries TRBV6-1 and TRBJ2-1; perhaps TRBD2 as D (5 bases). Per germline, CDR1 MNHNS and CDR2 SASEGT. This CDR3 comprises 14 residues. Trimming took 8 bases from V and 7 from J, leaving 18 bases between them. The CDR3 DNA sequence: TGTGCCAGCCTAGTGACTAACGGGGAGAATGAGCAGTTCTTC. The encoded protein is CASLVTNGENEQFF.

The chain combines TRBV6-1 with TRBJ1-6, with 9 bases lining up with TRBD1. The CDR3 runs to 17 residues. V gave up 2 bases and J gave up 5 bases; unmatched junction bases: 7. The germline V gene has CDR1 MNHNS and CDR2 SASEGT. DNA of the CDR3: TGTGCCAGCAGTGAAATACAGGGGGCGAAAAATAATTCACCCCTCCACTTT. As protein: CASSEIQGAKNNSPLHF.

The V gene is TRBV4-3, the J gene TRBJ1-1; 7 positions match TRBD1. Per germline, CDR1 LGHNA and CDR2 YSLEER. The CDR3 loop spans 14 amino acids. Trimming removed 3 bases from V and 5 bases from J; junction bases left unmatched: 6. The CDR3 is CASSQTGSGTEAFF. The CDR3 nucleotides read TGCGCCAGCAGCCAGACAGGGTCTGGAACTGAAGCTTTCTTT.

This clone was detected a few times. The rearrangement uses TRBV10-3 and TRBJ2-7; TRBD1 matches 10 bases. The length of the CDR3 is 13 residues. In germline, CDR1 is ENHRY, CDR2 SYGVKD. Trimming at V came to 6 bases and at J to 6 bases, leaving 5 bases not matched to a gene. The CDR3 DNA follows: TGTGCCATCAGAACCGGGACAGGGGCCGAGCAGTACTTC. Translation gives CAIRTGTGAEQYF.

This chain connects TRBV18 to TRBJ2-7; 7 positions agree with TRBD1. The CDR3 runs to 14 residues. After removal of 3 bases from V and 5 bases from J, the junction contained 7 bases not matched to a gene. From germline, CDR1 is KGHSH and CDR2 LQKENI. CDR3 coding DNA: TGTGCCAGCTCACCGTTGACAGGGACCAACGAGCAGTACTTC. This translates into CASSPLTGTNEQYF. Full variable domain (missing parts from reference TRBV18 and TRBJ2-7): NAGVMQNPRHLVRRRGQEARLRCSPMKGHSHVYWYRQLPEEGLKFMVYLQKENIIDESGMPKERFSAEFPKEGPSILRIQQVVRGDSAAYFCASSPLTGTNEQYFGPGTRLTVT.

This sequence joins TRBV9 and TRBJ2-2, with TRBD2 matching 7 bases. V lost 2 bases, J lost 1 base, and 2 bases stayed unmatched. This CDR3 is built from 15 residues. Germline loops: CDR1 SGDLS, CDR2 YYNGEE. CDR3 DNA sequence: TGTGCCAGCAGCGTGGGGGGGAGGAACACCGGGGAGCTGTTTTTT. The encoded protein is CASSVGGRNTGELFF.

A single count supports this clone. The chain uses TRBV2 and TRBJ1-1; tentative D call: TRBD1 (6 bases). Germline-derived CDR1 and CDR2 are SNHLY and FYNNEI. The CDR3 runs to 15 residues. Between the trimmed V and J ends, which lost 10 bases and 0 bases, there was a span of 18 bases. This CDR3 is CATTSSGGLNTEAFF. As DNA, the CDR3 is TGTGCCACCACCTCCTCGGGGGGCTTGAACACTGAAGCTTTCTTT.

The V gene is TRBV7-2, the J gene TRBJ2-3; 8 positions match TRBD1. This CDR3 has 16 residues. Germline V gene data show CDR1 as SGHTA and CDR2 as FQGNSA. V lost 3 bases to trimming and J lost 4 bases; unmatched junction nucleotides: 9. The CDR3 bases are TGTGCCAGCAGCTTGCAACCGGGACAGGCGTCAGATACGCAGTATTTT. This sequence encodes CASSLQPGQASDTQYF.

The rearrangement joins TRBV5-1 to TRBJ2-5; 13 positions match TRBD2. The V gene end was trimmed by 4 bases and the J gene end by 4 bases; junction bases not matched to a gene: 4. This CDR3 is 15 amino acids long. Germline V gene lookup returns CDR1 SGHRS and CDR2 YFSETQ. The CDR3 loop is CASSRTSGSGETQYF. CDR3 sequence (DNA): TGCGCCAGCAGCAGGACTAGCGGGAGTGGAGAGACCCAGTACTTC.

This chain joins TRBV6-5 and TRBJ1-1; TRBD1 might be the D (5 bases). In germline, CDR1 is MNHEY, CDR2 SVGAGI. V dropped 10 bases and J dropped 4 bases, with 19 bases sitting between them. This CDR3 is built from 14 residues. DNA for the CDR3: TGTGCCACGCACTCGGGGGGGGTTGGCACTGAAGCTTTCTTT. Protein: CATHSGGVGTEAFF.

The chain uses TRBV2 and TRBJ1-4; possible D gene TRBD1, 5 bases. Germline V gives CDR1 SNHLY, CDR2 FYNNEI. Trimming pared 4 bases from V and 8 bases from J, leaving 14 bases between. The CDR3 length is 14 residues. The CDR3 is CASSGLQGGEKLFF. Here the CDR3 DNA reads TGTGCCAGCAGTGGGCTGCAGGGTGGCGAAAAACTGTTTTTT.

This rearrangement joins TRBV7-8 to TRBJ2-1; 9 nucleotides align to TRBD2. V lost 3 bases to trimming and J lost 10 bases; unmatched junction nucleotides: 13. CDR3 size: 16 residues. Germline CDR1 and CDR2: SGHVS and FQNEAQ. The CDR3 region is CASSFLGAGGKTEQFF. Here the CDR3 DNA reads TGTGCCAGCAGCTTTCTGGGAGCGGGGGGAAAAACAGAGCAGTTCTTC.

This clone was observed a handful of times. In DNA form, the CDR3 reads TGTGCCAGCAGCTTAGGGGCTAGCCCTTTAATCTCCTACGAGCAGTACTTC. It codes for CASSLGASPLISYEQYF. The chain recombines TRBV7-8 with TRBJ2-5; D might be TRBD2 (5 bases). The J call may be wrong; the DNA end is better matched by TRBJ2-7. Germline V CDR1 and CDR2: SGHVS, FQNEAQ. The CDR3 covers 17 residues.

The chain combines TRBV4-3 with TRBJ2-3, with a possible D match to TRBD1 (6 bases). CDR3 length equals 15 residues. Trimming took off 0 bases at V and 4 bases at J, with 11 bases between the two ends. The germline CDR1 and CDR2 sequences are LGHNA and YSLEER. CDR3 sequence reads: CASSQDGHRADTQYF. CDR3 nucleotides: TGCGCCAGCAGCCAAGATGGCCACAGGGCAGATACGCAGTATTTT.

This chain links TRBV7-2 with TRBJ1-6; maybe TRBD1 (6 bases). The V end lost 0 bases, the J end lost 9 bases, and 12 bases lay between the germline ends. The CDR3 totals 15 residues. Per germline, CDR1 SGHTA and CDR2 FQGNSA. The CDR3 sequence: CASSLAGQGSSPLHF. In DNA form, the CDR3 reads TGTGCCAGCAGCTTAGCTGGCCAGGGGTCTTCACCCCTCCACTTT.

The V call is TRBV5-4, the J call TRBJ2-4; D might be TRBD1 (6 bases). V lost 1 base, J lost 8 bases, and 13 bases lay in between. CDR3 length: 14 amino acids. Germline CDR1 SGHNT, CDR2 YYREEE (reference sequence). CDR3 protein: CASSLWQAGDIQYF. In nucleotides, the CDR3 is TGTGCCAGCAGCTTGTGGCAGGCAGGGGACATTCAGTACTTC.

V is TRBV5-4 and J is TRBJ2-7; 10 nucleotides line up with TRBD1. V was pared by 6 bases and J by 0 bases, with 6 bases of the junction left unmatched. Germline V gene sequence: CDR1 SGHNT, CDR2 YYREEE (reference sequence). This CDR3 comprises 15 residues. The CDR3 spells CASMDRGGNSYEQYF. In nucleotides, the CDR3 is TGTGCCAGCATGGACAGGGGGGGAAACTCCTACGAGCAGTACTTC.

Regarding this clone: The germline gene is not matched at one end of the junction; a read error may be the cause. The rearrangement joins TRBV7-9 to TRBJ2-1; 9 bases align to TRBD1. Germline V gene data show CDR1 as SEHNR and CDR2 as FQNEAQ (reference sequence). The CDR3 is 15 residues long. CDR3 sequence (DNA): TGTTCCAGCAGCTTAAACAGGGGGCCAGGCAATGAGCAGTTCTTC. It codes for CSSSLNRGPGNEQFF.

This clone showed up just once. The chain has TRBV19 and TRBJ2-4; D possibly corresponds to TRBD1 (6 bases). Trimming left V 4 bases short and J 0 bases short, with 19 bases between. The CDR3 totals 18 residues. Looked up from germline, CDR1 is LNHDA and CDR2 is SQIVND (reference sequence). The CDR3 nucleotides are TGTGCCAGTAGTAGGTCGGCAGGGGACAAAATAGCCAAAAACATTCAGTACTTC. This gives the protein CASSRSAGDKIAKNIQYF.

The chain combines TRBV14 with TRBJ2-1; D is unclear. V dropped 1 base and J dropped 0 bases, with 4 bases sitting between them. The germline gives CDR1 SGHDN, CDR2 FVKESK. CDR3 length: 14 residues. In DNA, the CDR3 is TGTGCCAGCAGCCAAGCCAGCTCCTACAATGAGCAGTTCTTC. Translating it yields CASSQASSYNEQFF.

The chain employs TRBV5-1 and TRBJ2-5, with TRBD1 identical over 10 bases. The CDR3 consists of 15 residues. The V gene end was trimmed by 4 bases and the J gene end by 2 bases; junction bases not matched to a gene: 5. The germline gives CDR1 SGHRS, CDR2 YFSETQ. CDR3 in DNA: TGCGCCAGCAGCCCGGACAGGGGGATACAAGAGACCCAGTACTTC. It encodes CASSPDRGIQETQYF.

The CDR3 region is CASSRRVAGGKETQYF. The CDR3 coding sequence is TGTGCCAGCTCCCGGCGGGTAGCGGGGGGGAAGGAGACCCAGTACTTC. The chain employs TRBV11-3 and TRBJ2-5; 11 nucleotides agree with TRBD2. The germline CDR1 and CDR2 sequences are SGHNT and YENEEA. The CDR3 is 16 amino acids. The ends lost 8 bases at V and 5 bases at J; junction bases unmatched: 13.

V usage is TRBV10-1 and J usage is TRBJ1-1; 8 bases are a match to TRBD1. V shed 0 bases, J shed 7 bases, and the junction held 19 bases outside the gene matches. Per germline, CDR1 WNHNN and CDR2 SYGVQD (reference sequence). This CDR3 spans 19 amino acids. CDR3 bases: TGCGCCAGCAGTGAGTCTCAAATTTTTCTGAGACAGGGGACCAGTGAAGCTTTCTTT. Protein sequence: CASSESQIFLRQGTSEAFF.

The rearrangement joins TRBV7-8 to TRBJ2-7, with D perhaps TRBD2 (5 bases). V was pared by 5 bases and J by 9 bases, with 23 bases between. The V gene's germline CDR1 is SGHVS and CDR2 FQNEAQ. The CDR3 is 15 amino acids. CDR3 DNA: TGTGCCAGCAGCACCCGGACGACGACGTCGGGATCGCAGTACTTC. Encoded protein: CASSTRTTTSGSQYF.

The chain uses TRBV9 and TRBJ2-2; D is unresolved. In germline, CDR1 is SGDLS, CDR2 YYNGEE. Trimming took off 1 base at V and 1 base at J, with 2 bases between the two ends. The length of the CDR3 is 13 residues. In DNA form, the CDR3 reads TGTGCCAGCAGCGTACAGAACACCGGGGAGCTGTTTTTT. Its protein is CASSVQNTGELFF.

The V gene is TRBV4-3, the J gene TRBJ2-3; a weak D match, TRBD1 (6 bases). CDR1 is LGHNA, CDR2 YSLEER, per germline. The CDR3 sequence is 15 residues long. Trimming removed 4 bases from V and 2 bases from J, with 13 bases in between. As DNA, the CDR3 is TGCGCCAGCAGCCCAGGACAGACTTACACAGATACGCAGTATTTT. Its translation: CASSPGQTYTDTQYF.